A single sample is the source of the 17 T cell receptor beta chains below, sequenced in a study of blood T cell repertoires in COVID-19. The table came from immunoSEQ multiplex PCR; TCRdb's copy has only in-frame clones and leaves some out. The sample lists 350,000 to 400,000 clones; approximately 89% were seen once. Sequenced: PBMCs or T cells enriched from blood (not recorded which). The receptor source for this set is a man aged 35 to 55 in a cohort exposed to, infected with or recovered from COVID-19 (not recorded which).

V and J are TRBV29-1 and TRBJ2-7, with 7 bases identical to TRBD2. This CDR3 spans 11 amino acids. Germline V CDR1 and CDR2: SQVTM, ANQGSEA. The J segment lost 2 bases and the V segment lost 7 bases, leaving 2 bases of the junction unmatched. As DNA, the CDR3 is TGCAGCGCTAGCGGAGCCTACGAGCAGTACTTC. Encoded protein: CSASGAYEQYF.

In regard to this clone: This specimen includes other DNA sequences encoding the same CDR3. V and J are TRBV7-9 and TRBJ1-6; D gene uncertain. Trimming took 1 base from V and 5 from J, leaving 6 bases between them. There are 14 residues in the CDR3. Germline V lookup: CDR1 SEHNR, CDR2 FQNEAQ (reference sequence). The CDR3 is CASSLGSDNSPLHF. The CDR3 DNA follows: TGTGCCAGCAGCTTAGGCTCGGATAATTCACCCCTCCACTTT. Combining the CDR3 with reference TRBV7-9 and TRBJ1-6 gives the whole variable domain DTGVSQNPRHKITKRGQNVTFRCDPISEHNRLYWYRQTLGQGPEFLTYFQNEAQLEKSRLLSDRFSAERPKGSFSTLEIQRTEQGDSAMYLCASSLGSDNSPLHFGNGTRLTVT.

The rearrangement links TRBV5-1 to TRBJ1-5, with no clear D. Germline V gives CDR1 SGHRS, CDR2 YFSETQ. Trimming pared 4 bases from V and 2 bases from J, leaving 7 bases between. This CDR3 contains 13 residues. CDR3 sequence (DNA): TGCGCCAGCAGCCCAAGCGGCAATCAGCCCCAGCATTTT. This translates into CASSPSGNQPQHF.

J is TRBJ2-5 and V is TRBV6-5, with a weak D call TRBD1 (5 bases). Trimming pared 8 bases from V and 5 bases from J, leaving 15 bases between. There are 13 residues in the CDR3. The germline CDR1 and CDR2 sequences are MNHEY and SVGAGI. The chain's CDR3 is CASRTTSGETQYF. For the CDR3, the DNA is TGTGCCAGCCGGACAACCAGTGGGGAGACCCAGTACTTC.

The CDR3 region is CASSFRGNHNEQFF. CDR3 bases: TGTGCCAGCAGCTTCCGGGGTAACCACAATGAGCAGTTCTTC. The chain uses TRBV11-1 and TRBJ2-1, with D tentatively TRBD2 (5 bases). CDR1 and CDR2 (germline): SGHAT, FQDESV (reference sequence). Trimming shortened V by 3 bases and J by 5 bases, and 11 bases separated the two germline ends. The CDR3 spans 14 residues.

The chain links TRBV7-9 to TRBJ2-1; a possible D gene is TRBD2 (8 bases). Germline V gene sequence: CDR1 SEHNR, CDR2 FQNEAQ (reference sequence). Trimming cost V 2 bases and J 7 bases, with 21 bases left between them. The CDR3 is made up of 17 amino acids. CDR3 nucleotides: TGTGCCAGCAGCTTACCACAGGGGACTAGTGTCGGGAATGAGCAGTTCTTC. This codes for CASSLPQGTSVGNEQFF. The full variable domain, completed using reference TRBV7-9 and TRBJ2-1, is DTGVSQNPRHKITKRGQNVTFRCDPISEHNRLYWYRQTLGQGPEFLTYFQNEAQLEKSRLLSDRFSAERPKGSFSTLEIQRTEQGDSAMYLCASSLPQGTSVGNEQFFGPGTRLTVL.

J is TRBJ2-1 and V is TRBV18, with TRBD2 matching 11 bases. The V and J ends lost 4 bases and 2 bases, in that order; junction bases with no gene match: 10. CDR1 KGHSH and CDR2 LQKENI come from the germline V gene. This CDR3 spans 18 amino acids. Here the CDR3 DNA reads TGTGCCAGCTCACTTGTAGCGGGAGGGCAGAGTGCCTACAATGAGCAGTTCTTC. This gives the protein CASSLVAGGQSAYNEQFF.

V is TRBV5-1 and J is TRBJ1-2, with D maybe TRBD1 (5 bases). This CDR3 is built from 14 residues. Trimming took off 1 base at V and 2 bases at J, with 9 bases between the two ends. The germline CDR1 and CDR2 sequences are SGHRS and YFSETQ. Here the CDR3 DNA reads TGCGCCAGCAGCTTGATGTGGGGCAACTATGGCTACACCTTC. Amino acids: CASSLMWGNYGYTF.

The J gene is TRBJ2-5, the V gene TRBV27; TRBD2 aligns across 10 bases. CDR1 is MNHEY, CDR2 SMNVEV, per germline (reference sequence). V lost 8 bases, J lost 3 bases, and 6 bases stayed unmatched. The CDR3 loop spans 14 amino acids. The CDR3 here is CASSLGTSEETQYF. CDR3 bases: TGTGCCAGCTCCTTAGGGACTAGCGAAGAGACCCAGTACTTC.

The chain joins TRBV5-6 to TRBJ2-7; 7 bases are shared with TRBD1. The V and J ends lost 4 bases and 7 bases, in that order; junction bases with no gene match: 14. The V gene's germline CDR1 is SGHDT and CDR2 YYEEEE. CDR3 length: 15 amino acids. The CDR3 DNA follows: TGTGCCAGCAGCGTCCCGGGACAGCCTACAGGGGAGCAGTACTTC. Amino acids: CASSVPGQPTGEQYF. Full variable domain (outside the CDR3, taken from reference TRBV5-6 and TRBJ2-7): DAGVTQSPTHLIKTRGQQVTLRCSPKSGHDTVSWYQQALGQGPQFIFQYYEEEERQRGNFPDRFSGHQFPNYSSELNVNALLLGDSALYLCASSVPGQPTGEQYFGPGTRLTVT.

The V and J genes are TRBV7-9 and TRBJ2-2; 10 nucleotides agree with TRBD2. CDR3 size: 15 residues. The V segment lost 8 bases and the J segment 1 base; nucleotides outside the gene matches: 4. CDR1 is SEHNR, CDR2 FQNEAQ, per germline (reference sequence). The CDR3 loop is CASRPSGRNTGELFF. The CDR3 DNA is TGTGCCAGCCGTCCTAGCGGGAGGAACACCGGGGAGCTGTTTTTT.

A single count supports this clone. V and J are TRBV7-9 and TRBJ2-7, with 9 bases fitting TRBD1. Germline V gives CDR1 SEHNR, CDR2 FQNEAQ (reference sequence). The junction had 4 bases not matched to a gene; V was cut back by 5 bases and J by 2 bases. The CDR3 sequence is 14 residues long. CDR3 residues: CASSPGQGPYEQYF. The CDR3 region has the DNA TGTGCCAGCAGCCCGGGACAGGGTCCCTACGAGCAGTACTTC.

The genes are TRBV11-2 and TRBJ2-1, with 8 bases that match TRBD2. Germline V gives CDR1 SGHAT, CDR2 FQNNGV. The CDR3 runs 16 residues. J was trimmed by 4 bases and V by 1 base; bases with no gene match: 6. CDR3 loop: CASSLAPGLVYNEQFF. CDR3 nucleotide sequence: TGTGCCAGCAGCTTAGCACCGGGACTAGTGTACAATGAGCAGTTCTTC.

This clone was seen just once. V usage is TRBV6-5 and J usage is TRBJ2-2, with D tentatively TRBD1 (5 bases). The CDR3 is made up of 15 amino acids. Trimming stripped 1 base from V and 7 bases from J, with 13 bases between. Germline-derived CDR1 and CDR2 are MNHEY and SVGAGI. CDR3 sequence (DNA): TGTGCCAGCAGTTACTTGCAGGGATGGGGCGGGGAGCTGTTTTTT. Translating gives CASSYLQGWGGELFF.

The V gene is TRBV6-2 or TRBV6-3, the J gene TRBJ2-7, with 12 bases that match TRBD1. Trimming removed 6 bases from V and 5 bases from J; junction bases left unmatched: 35. The V gene's germline CDR1 is MNHEY and CDR2 SVGEGT. This CDR3 is 24 amino acids long. This CDR3 reads CASSPGTGGALASGVVTGRDEQYF. The CDR3 DNA reads as TGTGCCAGCAGCCCCGGGACAGGGGGCGCGTTGGCATCGGGAGTGGTCACGGGGAGGGACGAGCAGTACTTC.

The chain couples TRBV7-8 to TRBJ2-7, with D uncertain. Germline assignment: CDR1 SGHVS and CDR2 FQNEAQ. The CDR3 loop spans 12 amino acids. With 5 bases removed from V and 3 bases from J, the gap between germline ends came to 8 bases. CDR3 nucleotide sequence: TGTGCCAGCAGCCCGAAGCTCTACGAGCAGTACTTC. This sequence encodes CASSPKLYEQYF.

The chain uses TRBV28 and TRBJ1-1; D is possibly TRBD1 (5 bases). V lost 6 bases, J lost 1 base, and 18 bases lay in between. Germline V gene sequence: CDR1 MDHEN, CDR2 SYDVKM. The CDR3 runs to 16 residues. The CDR3: CASRKRTGPRNTEAFF. Written as DNA, the CDR3 is TGTGCCAGCAGGAAGAGAACAGGACCCCGGAACACTGAAGCTTTCTTT. Together with reference TRBV28 and TRBJ1-1, the CDR3 gives the full variable domain: DVKVTQSSRYLVKRTGEKVFLECVQDMDHENMFWYRQDPGLGLRLIYFSYDVKMKEKGDIPEGYSVSREKKERFSLILESASTNQTSMYLCASRKRTGPRNTEAFFGQGTRLTVV.